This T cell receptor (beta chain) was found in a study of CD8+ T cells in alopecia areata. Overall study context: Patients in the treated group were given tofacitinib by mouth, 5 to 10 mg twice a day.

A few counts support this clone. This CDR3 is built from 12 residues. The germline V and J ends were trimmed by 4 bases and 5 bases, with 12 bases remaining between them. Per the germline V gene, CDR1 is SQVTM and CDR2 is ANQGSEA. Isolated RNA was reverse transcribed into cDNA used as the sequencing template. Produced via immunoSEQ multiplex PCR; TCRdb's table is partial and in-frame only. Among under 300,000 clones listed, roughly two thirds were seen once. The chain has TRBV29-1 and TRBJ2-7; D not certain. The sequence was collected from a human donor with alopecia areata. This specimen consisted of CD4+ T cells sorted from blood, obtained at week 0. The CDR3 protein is CSVGLGWNEQYF. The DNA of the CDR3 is TGCAGCGTTGGTTTAGGATGGAACGAGCAGTACTTC.